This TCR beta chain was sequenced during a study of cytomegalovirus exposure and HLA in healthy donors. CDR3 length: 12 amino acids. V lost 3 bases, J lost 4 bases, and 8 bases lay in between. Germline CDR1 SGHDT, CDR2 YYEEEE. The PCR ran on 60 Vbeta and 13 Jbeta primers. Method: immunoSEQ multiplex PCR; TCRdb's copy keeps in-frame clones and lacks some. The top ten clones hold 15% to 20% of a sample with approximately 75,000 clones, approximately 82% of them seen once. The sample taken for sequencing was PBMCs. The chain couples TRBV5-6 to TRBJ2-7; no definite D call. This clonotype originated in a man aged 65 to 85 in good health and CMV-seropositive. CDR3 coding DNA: TGTGCCAGCAGCTACCTGCGTTACGAGCAGTACTTC. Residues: CASSYLRYEQYF.